The sequence of this T cell receptor beta chain was determined in a study of shared clonotypes between healthy human individuals. Across the study: Aged between 18 and 49, the donors were a couple of women and three men.

Assay used: immunoSEQ multiplex PCR; TCRdb lists only in-frame clones, some missing. The repertoire consists of over 2 million clones, with 95% occurring once and the leading ten covering more than 0.1%. Overall study results and limits: Genetic and exposure-history diversity was limited by the small donor number.

There are 13 residues in the CDR3. Trimming stripped 5 bases from V and 5 bases from J, with 10 bases between. Per germline, CDR1 MGHDK and CDR2 SYGVNS. Caucasian adults living in Nashville, Tennessee, provided all samples. Notes on this clone: Its antigen remains unknown.

This sequence originates from a man aged 18 to 29 in good health. Sequenced: naive CD4+ T cells sorted from blood. Subset indicated: CD45RA+ positively selected. This rearrangement joins TRBV25-1 to TRBJ2-1; tentatively, D is TRBD2 (5 bases). CDR3 amino acids: CASSFLANNEQFF. CDR3 sequence (DNA): TGTGCCAGCAGTTTCCTAGCCAACAATGAGCAGTTCTTC.